This T cell receptor (beta chain) was retrieved from a study of blood T cell repertoires in COVID-19. About the study: From T cells, B-cell-depleted T cells, or PBMCs came the material, which was cDNA or gDNA.

In the authors' workflow: Reference gene primer amplification in the assay estimated nucleated cell counts. This table comes from immunoSEQ multiplex PCR, and its TCRdb copy is limited to in-frame clones, with some not included. V and J calls plus clone size are reproduced from that table; the DNA served to infer D and trimming. Of around 180,000 clones listed, about 84% are singletons. This CDR3 has 14 residues. Germline CDR1 reads SGDLS; CDR2 reads YYNGEE. Trimming pared 0 bases from V and 9 bases from J, leaving 13 bases between. The TCR comes from a human donor in a cohort sampled during active COVID-19. The rearrangement uses TRBV9 and TRBJ2-1; D remains ambiguous. The sequenced sample was peripheral blood. CDR3 nucleotides: TGTGCCAGCAGCGTAGGATTGCAGGTCGTTGAGCAGTTCTTC. It is translated as CASSVGLQVVEQFF.